Presented here are 10 T cell receptor beta chains from one specimen sequenced in a study of cytomegalovirus exposure and HLA in healthy donors. The PCR ran on 60 Vbeta and 13 Jbeta primers. Here immunoSEQ multiplex PCR was the method, and the copy in TCRdb shows in-frame clones only, minus some. The sample includes about 67,000 clones, around 78% of them seen just once. The specimen sequenced was PBMCs. The source of these receptors is a man in his forties in good health and CMV-seronegative.

This clone was observed once. J is TRBJ2-3 and V is TRBV19, with TRBD2 identical over 12 bases. Losses at the gene ends were 10 bases for V and 4 bases for J; bases not matched to a gene: 6. This CDR3 comprises 14 residues. Per the germline V gene, CDR1 is LNHDA and CDR2 is SQIVND (reference sequence). This CDR3 reads CATKTSGSPDTQYF. CDR3 nucleotide sequence: TGTGCCACCAAGACTAGCGGGAGTCCAGATACGCAGTATTTT.

This chain links TRBV5-1 with TRBJ2-4; 7 bases are a match to TRBD2. Per the germline V gene, CDR1 is SGHRS and CDR2 is YFSETQ. The CDR3 covers 16 residues. V was pared by 0 bases and J by 0 bases, with 3 bases of the junction left unmatched. The CDR3 region has the DNA TGCGCCAGCAGCTTGGATGGGGGGGGAGCCAAAAACATTCAGTACTTC. It encodes CASSLDGGGAKNIQYF.

J is TRBJ2-5 and V is TRBV11-3, with D maybe TRBD2 (5 bases). Trimming took off 5 bases at V and 3 bases at J, with 13 bases between the two ends. Germline V gene lookup returns CDR1 SGHNT and CDR2 YENEEA. The CDR3 length is 14 residues. Here the CDR3 DNA reads TGTGCCAGCAGCCCAGCAGCGGAGAAAGAGACCCAGTACTTC. Protein product: CASSPAAEKETQYF.

The chain recombines TRBV7-9 with TRBJ1-2; 9 bases map to TRBD1. The V and J ends lost 5 bases and 4 bases, in that order; junction bases with no gene match: 5. Germline CDR1 and CDR2: SEHNR and FQNEAQ (reference sequence). There are 14 residues in the CDR3. CDR3 nucleotide sequence: TGTGCCAGCAGCGCCGGGACAGGGAGCTATGGCTACACCTTC. Translated: CASSAGTGSYGYTF.

The rearrangement uses TRBV14 and TRBJ1-6; 9 bases fit TRBD1. Germline CDR1 reads SGHDN; CDR2 reads FVKESK. The V segment lost 1 base and the J segment 10 bases; nucleotides outside the gene matches: 5. The CDR3 runs 15 residues. The CDR3: CASSQGGTGRSPLHF. CDR3 nucleotides: TGTGCCAGCAGCCAAGGGGGGACAGGGAGATCACCCCTCCACTTT.

The rearrangement links TRBV6-5 to TRBJ2-5; 8 positions agree with TRBD2. V shed 5 bases, J shed 5 bases, and the junction held 7 bases outside the gene matches. The CDR3 length is 14 residues. Germline CDR1 and CDR2: MNHEY and SVGAGI. DNA of the CDR3: TGTGCCAGCAGTCGCCCCGCGGGGGGTGAGACCCAGTACTTC. Its protein product is CASSRPAGGETQYF.

The V call is TRBV28, the J call TRBJ1-5; TRBD1 matches at 7 bases. This CDR3 has 15 residues. Germline assignment: CDR1 MDHEN and CDR2 SYDVKM. After removal of 7 bases from V and 0 bases from J, the junction contained 6 bases not matched to a gene. The CDR3 DNA reads as TGTGCCAGCAAGCTTGGGACAGATAGCAATCAGCCCCAGCATTTT. Translation gives CASKLGTDSNQPQHF.

The chain recombines TRBV11-1 with TRBJ2-3, with D maybe TRBD1 (5 bases). The CDR3 loop spans 14 amino acids. In germline, CDR1 is SGHAT, CDR2 FQDESV (reference sequence). The V gene lost 5 bases and the J gene lost 5 bases, with 14 bases spanning the gap. CDR3: CASSVHSRGDTQYF. The CDR3 DNA reads TGTGCCAGCAGCGTACATTCTAGGGGAGATACGCAGTATTTT. The complete variable domain, with remaining parts taken from reference TRBV11-1 and TRBJ2-3, reads EAEVAQSPRYKITEKSQAVAFWCDPISGHATLYWYRQILGQGPELLVQFQDESVVDDSQLPKDRFSAERLKGVDSTLKIQPAELGDSAMYLCASSVHSRGDTQYFGPGTRLTVL.

This rearrangement joins TRBV29-1 to TRBJ2-5; TRBD2 aligns across 12 bases. Trimming took 6 bases from V and 4 from J; bases not matched to a gene: 3. The CDR3 loop spans 13 amino acids. CDR1 and CDR2 (germline): SQVTM, ANQGSEA. CDR3 coding DNA: TGCAGCGTAGCTAGCGGGAGGGCAGAGACCCAGTACTTC. Its translation is CSVASGRAETQYF.

The CDR3 DNA reads TGTGCCAGCAGTTCGGGAACAGCTAGCAATCAGCCCCAGCATTTT. This gives the protein CASSSGTASNQPQHF. This chain uses TRBV28 with TRBJ1-5, with D hard to call. V lost 4 bases and J lost 0, with 10 bases in between. Germline CDR1 and CDR2: MDHEN and SYDVKM. The CDR3 sequence is 15 residues long.